The 20 T cell receptor beta chains given below trace back to one sample, sequenced in a study of T cells in Graves' hyperthyroidism and ophthalmopathy. RNA transcripts served as the template for amplifying TCR beta CDR3 regions. First-round RT-PCR targeting the TCR CDR3 was performed with the HTBI primer set. TCRdb re-analysed the multiplex PCR reads in MiXCR, keeping a single row per CDR3 protein. Among 300,000 to 400,000 distinct CDR3 sequences listed, under 25% were seen once. The sample consisted of blood. These receptors were collected from a woman between 50 and 59 years old with Graves' hyperthyroidism.

V and J are TRBV20-1 and TRBJ1-6, with unresolved D. Deletions cut 7 bases from V and 7 bases from J, with 17 bases between. Germline V gene data show CDR1 as DFQATT and CDR2 as SNEGSKA (reference sequence). The CDR3 is made up of 14 amino acids. DNA of the CDR3: TGCAGTGTCCAAAAGGGCAGAGGAAATTCACCCCTCCACTTT. Translating it yields CSVQKGRGNSPLHF.

This clonotype was counted many times. V gene TRBV6-1 combines with J gene TRBJ1-2, with D tentatively TRBD1 (6 bases). This CDR3 is built from 15 residues. Germline CDR1 is MNHNS and CDR2 is SASEGT. V shed 5 bases and J shed 0 bases, with 13 bases lying between them. The CDR3 DNA is TGTGCCAGCAGTAATAGAGGGGGTGCTAACTATGGCTACACCTTC. Amino acid sequence: CASSNRGGANYGYTF.

In its sample, this clonotype was seen many times. This chain links TRBV28 with TRBJ2-7, with TRBD1 matching 10 bases. The CDR3 runs 15 residues. Germline lookup yields CDR1 MDHEN and CDR2 SYDVKM. With 6 bases clipped from V and 6 bases from J, the junction kept 11 bases outside the gene matches. CDR3 nucleotides: TGTGCCAGCAGGCTGACCCGGGACAGGGGTCGCGAGCAGTACTTC. This translates into CASRLTRDRGREQYF.

Ten or more counts support this clonotype. The chain has TRBV11-2 and TRBJ1-1; D remains ambiguous. Trimming took off 2 bases at V and 0 bases at J, with 13 bases between the two ends. The CDR3 spans 16 residues. Germline V lookup: CDR1 SGHAT, CDR2 FQNNGV. The CDR3 coding sequence is TGTGCCAGCAGCTTAAGAGGAGGGTTTATGAACACTGAAGCTTTCTTT. This codes for CASSLRGGFMNTEAFF.

The sample holds many counts of this clonotype. The chain employs TRBV7-8 and TRBJ1-1; D not certain. V gave up 4 bases and J gave up 3 bases, with 9 bases separating them. Germline CDR1 SGHVS, CDR2 FQNEAQ. The CDR3 totals 13 residues. CDR3 nucleotides: TGTGCCAGCAGCTCCCGCAGCCACACTGAAGCTTTCTTT. Amino acid sequence: CASSSRSHTEAFF.

The table lists this clonotype with many counts. J is TRBJ1-1 and V is TRBV2; possible D gene TRBD1, 5 bases. This CDR3 comprises 14 residues. V shed 8 bases and J shed 0 bases, with 13 bases lying between them. Germline loops: CDR1 SNHLY, CDR2 FYNNEI. The CDR3 is CASQGNSMNTEAFF. The CDR3 nucleotides read TGTGCCAGCCAGGGTAATTCTATGAACACTGAAGCTTTCTTT.

V is TRBV29-1 and J is TRBJ2-7; D is possibly TRBD1 or TRBD2 (5 bases each). Germline CDR1 and CDR2: SQVTM and ANQGSEA. The CDR3 contains 13 residues. Trimming removed 6 bases from V and 2 bases from J, with 14 bases in between. The CDR3 coding sequence is TGCAGCGTGGCGGTTACGGGACCCTACGAGCAGTACTTC. It specifies CSVAVTGPYEQYF.

This clonotype was picked up a small number of times. The V and J genes are TRBV10-3 and TRBJ1-5; D perhaps matches TRBD1 (5 bases). The CDR3 is 16 amino acids. V was trimmed by 0 bases and J by 0 bases, leaving 9 bases between them. In germline, CDR1 is ENHRY, CDR2 SYGVKD. The CDR3 nucleotides are TGTGCCATCAGTGAGTCGGCAGGGAATAGCAATCAGCCCCAGCATTTT. Residues: CAISESAGNSNQPQHF.

This clonotype has at least ten counts. The rearrangement joins TRBV9 to TRBJ2-1; 9 nucleotides agree with TRBD1. This CDR3 comprises 15 residues. Looked up from germline, CDR1 is SGDLS and CDR2 is YYNGEE. Losses at the gene ends were 3 bases for V and 4 bases for J; bases not matched to a gene: 5. The CDR3 here is CASSGRDRAYNEQFF. The CDR3 DNA follows: TGTGCCAGCAGCGGCCGGGACAGGGCTTACAATGAGCAGTTCTTC.

This clonotype was observed at least ten times. V and J are TRBV7-8 and TRBJ2-5, with a weak D call TRBD1 (5 bases). V lost 5 bases, J lost 5 bases, and 15 bases lay in between. The CDR3 runs to 14 residues. CDR1 is SGHVS, CDR2 FQNEAQ, per germline. The CDR3 region has the DNA TGTGCCAGCAGCCCTAAGGGGTTGGGGGAGACCCAGTACTTC. Protein sequence: CASSPKGLGETQYF. The variable domain in full, completed from reference TRBV7-8 and TRBJ2-5, reads GAGVSQSPRYKVAKRGQDVALRCDPISGHVSLFWYQQALGQGPEFLTYFQNEAQLDKSGLPSDRFFAERPEGSVSTLKIQRTQQEDSAVYLCASSPKGLGETQYFGPGTRLLVL.

This clonotype was observed at least ten times. This chain joins TRBV3-1 and TRBJ2-3; 8 bases map to TRBD2. In germline, CDR1 is LGHDT, CDR2 YNNKEL (reference sequence). The CDR3 spans 17 residues. With V trimmed by 4 bases and J by 0 bases, 9 bases remained unmatched. CDR3 sequence (DNA): TGTGCCAGCAGCCGCCGGGGGGGGTCGTCTAGCACAGATACGCAGTATTTT. This gives the protein CASSRRGGSSSTDTQYF.

This clonotype was counted a few times. The chain couples TRBV15 to TRBJ1-2; TRBD1 is a possible D gene (5 bases). CDR3 length equals 13 residues. Germline V gives CDR1 LNHNV, CDR2 YYDKDF (reference sequence). Trimming removed 3 bases from V and 8 bases from J, with 13 bases in between. The DNA for the CDR3 is TGTGCCACCAGCAGTCCCGACAGTTACGGCTACACCTTC. It specifies CATSSPDSYGYTF.

This clonotype was detected a few times. J is TRBJ2-3 and V is TRBV5-1, with 7 bases fitting TRBD1. Germline V gene lookup returns CDR1 SGHRS and CDR2 YFSETQ. The CDR3 is 15 residues long. With V trimmed by 3 bases and J by 2 bases, 6 bases remained unmatched. CDR3 in amino acids: CASSSGTATTDTQYF. CDR3 DNA: TGCGCCAGCAGCTCGGGGACAGCTACCACAGATACGCAGTATTTT. Variable domain in full (rest from reference TRBV5-1 and TRBJ2-3): KAGVTQTPRYLIKTRGQQVTLSCSPISGHRSVSWYQQTPGQGLQFLFEYFSETQRNKGNFPGRFSGRQFSNSRSEMNVSTLELGDSALYLCASSSGTATTDTQYFGPGTRLTVL.

Details on this clonotype: A read error may explain this, as a much larger clone is one base away. The gene calls are TRBV30 and TRBJ2-5, with 7 nucleotides matching TRBD2. Germline lookup yields CDR1 GTSNPN and CDR2 SVGIG (reference sequence). The CDR3 length is 14 residues. CDR3 protein: CVWSSISGLETQYF. The DNA of the CDR3 is TGTGTCTGGAGTTCGATTAGCGGGCTGGAGACCCAGTACTTC.

This clonotype was seen repeatedly, ten times or more. The genes are TRBV28 and TRBJ2-2; 15 bases fit TRBD2. Trimming at V came to 6 bases and at J to 1 base, leaving 15 bases not matched to a gene. Germline lookup yields CDR1 MDHEN and CDR2 SYDVKM. The CDR3 loop spans 21 amino acids. In nucleotides, the CDR3 is TGTGCCAGCAGCCGGCTACCCGGACTAGCGGGGGGGTTTAGGAACACCGGGGAGCTGTTTTTT. It codes for CASSRLPGLAGGFRNTGELFF.

Remarks on this clonotype: This may be a read error: a much more frequent sequence differs by one nucleotide. The V and J genes are TRBV6-2 or TRBV6-3 and TRBJ2-3, with 11 bases fitting TRBD2. Germline V gene data show CDR1 as MNHEY and CDR2 as SVGEGT. This CDR3 has 16 residues. CDR3 region: CASSPRLAGFTDTRYF. The DNA for the CDR3 is TGTGCCAGCAGTCCTAGACTAGCGGGATTCACAGATACGCGGTATTTT.

This clonotype appeared a few times. The V gene is TRBV19, the J gene TRBJ2-7; 9 bases map to TRBD1. Germline V gene sequence: CDR1 LNHDA, CDR2 SQIVND (reference sequence). V gave up 5 bases and J gave up 3 bases; unmatched junction bases: 5. The CDR3 extends over 14 amino acids. The chain's CDR3 is CASSAPGQGYEQYF. The CDR3 DNA follows: TGTGCCAGTAGTGCTCCGGGACAGGGCTACGAGCAGTACTTC.

V is TRBV6-5 and J is TRBJ1-4; 11 bases map to TRBD1. The CDR3 runs 15 residues. Germline-derived CDR1 and CDR2 are MNHEY and SVGAGI. The V and J ends lost 2 bases and 7 bases, in that order; junction bases with no gene match: 3. The CDR3 loop reads CASSYRGQGGEKLFF. CDR3 coding DNA: TGTGCCAGCAGTTACAGGGGACAGGGGGGTGAAAAACTGTTTTTT.

The genes are TRBV13 and TRBJ2-3, with D perhaps matching TRBD2 (5 bases). CDR1 and CDR2 from the germline V gene are PRHDT and FYEKMQ (reference sequence). V gave up 2 bases and J gave up 6 bases, with 18 bases separating them. The CDR3 is 16 residues long. The CDR3 DNA follows: TGTGCCAGCAGCTTATATACTAGTGGAAGAGCTGATACGCAGTATTTT. Its protein product is CASSLYTSGRADTQYF. The full variable domain, completed using reference TRBV13 and TRBJ2-3, is AAGVIQSPRHLIKEKRETATLKCYPIPRHDTVYWYQQGPGQDPQFLISFYEKMQSDKGSIPDRFSAQQFSDYHSELNMSSLELGDSALYFCASSLYTSGRADTQYFGPGTRLTVL.

This clonotype was recorded at least ten times. The chain is built from TRBV28 and TRBJ1-5; 7 nucleotides agree with TRBD1. From germline, CDR1 is MDHEN and CDR2 SYDVKM. The CDR3 spans 17 residues. V lost 5 bases to trimming and J lost 3 bases; unmatched junction nucleotides: 13. Written as DNA, the CDR3 is TGTGCCAGCAGTGATCAAACAGGGGCCCCCAACAATCAGCCCCAGCATTTT. It codes for CASSDQTGAPNNQPQHF.